The 8 T cell receptor beta chains given below trace back to one sample, sequenced in a study of T cells after yellow fever vaccination. MiXCR, applied by TCRdb to the 5' RACE reads, yields one record per CDR3 protein. The repertoire holds almost 600,000 distinct CDR3 sequences, with roughly 14% as singletons. This material consisted of PBMCs, taken on the day of the yellow fever booster vaccination. Every receptor here comes from a man aged 30 to 39 who received the YFV17D yellow fever vaccine.

The sample holds a few counts of this clonotype. The chain carries TRBV3-1 and TRBJ2-7; D is undetermined. Trimming cost V 5 bases and J 7 bases, with 12 bases left between them. The CDR3 covers 12 residues. Germline V CDR1 and CDR2: LGHDT, YNNKEL (reference sequence). CDR3 sequence: CASSLSPREQYF. For the CDR3, the DNA is TGTGCCAGCAGCTTGAGCCCCCGAGAGCAGTACTTC.

This sequence joins TRBV20-1 and TRBJ2-3; tentatively, D is TRBD1 or TRBD2 (7 bases each). Germline lookup yields CDR1 DFQATT and CDR2 SNEGSKA (reference sequence). Trimming removed 8 bases from V and 7 bases from J, with 19 bases in between. This CDR3 comprises 13 residues. This CDR3 is CSFQGGGQNTQYF. In DNA, the CDR3 is TGCAGTTTCCAGGGGGGAGGGCAGAATACGCAGTATTTT.

This chain uses TRBV5-1 with TRBJ1-6; no firm D call. Trimming stripped 4 bases from V and 10 bases from J, with 18 bases between. The germline gives CDR1 SGHRS, CDR2 YFSETQ. The CDR3 length is 15 residues. Here the CDR3 reads CASSRFDSDQSPLHF. The DNA for the CDR3 is TGCGCCAGCAGCCGATTCGACTCGGACCAATCACCCCTCCACTTT. Complete variable domain (other parts from reference TRBV5-1 and TRBJ1-6): KAGVTQTPRYLIKTRGQQVTLSCSPISGHRSVSWYQQTPGQGLQFLFEYFSETQRNKGNFPGRFSGRQFSNSRSEMNVSTLELGDSALYLCASSRFDSDQSPLHFGNGTRLTVT.

The chain links TRBV10-3 to TRBJ2-2; D is ambiguous. Germline values: CDR1 ENHRY, CDR2 SYGVKD. CDR3 size: 14 residues. V was pared by 2 bases and J by 4 bases, with 8 bases between. The CDR3 DNA sequence: TGTGCCATCAGTGAGAACCTTCTCACCGGGGAGCTGTTTTTT. This translates into CAISENLLTGELFF.

V usage is TRBV5-4 and J usage is TRBJ1-1; 7 bases line up with TRBD1. V shed 0 bases and J 1 base; nucleotides not matched to a gene: 6. This CDR3 is built from 16 residues. Germline assignment: CDR1 SGHNT and CDR2 YYREEE (reference sequence). The CDR3 DNA sequence: TGTGCCAGCAGCTTGGCGTGGGGACAGAAGAACACTGAAGCTTTCTTT. It translates to CASSLAWGQKNTEAFF.

J is TRBJ2-4 and V is TRBV9, with 7 bases matching TRBD2. V lost 3 bases to trimming and J lost 6 bases; unmatched junction nucleotides: 3. The germline V gene encodes CDR1 SGDLS and CDR2 YYNGEE. The length of the CDR3 is 13 residues. The CDR3 is CASSAGLVNIQYF. The CDR3 DNA reads as TGTGCCAGCAGCGCCGGACTAGTAAACATTCAGTACTTC.

V gene TRBV20-1 combines with J gene TRBJ2-3, with D unresolved. The CDR3 is 12 amino acids. Germline CDR1 DFQATT, CDR2 SNEGSKA (reference sequence). Between the trimmed V and J ends, which lost 2 bases and 4 bases, there was a span of 7 bases. The CDR3 spells CSARRRADTQYF. CDR3 DNA sequence: TGCAGTGCTAGACGAAGAGCAGATACGCAGTATTTT.

V gene TRBV7-2 combines with J gene TRBJ2-5; D possibly corresponds to TRBD2 (6 bases). The CDR3 has 16 amino acids. CDR1 SGHTA and CDR2 FQGNSA come from the germline V gene. V was pared by 1 base and J by 5 bases, with 17 bases between. The CDR3 DNA follows: TGTGCCAGCAGCTTAGTCGGGGGATACATTAGTGAGACCCAGTACTTC. Translated, it gives CASSLVGGYISETQYF.